This T cell receptor (beta chain) is from a study of CD8 T cells in ankylosing spondylitis. Study results and limitations: Relatively rare in peripheral blood, disease-linked clones were also CD8+. Some of the motif variants had earlier been found in reactive arthritis patients' fluid and blood. Seven to nine highly homologous variants made up a TCR beta motif, and this motif appeared characteristic of ankylosing spondylitis blood. Significantly higher representation of disease-linked clones was reported for matched ankylosing spondylitis synovial fluid.

CDR1 is LNHNV, CDR2 YYDKDF, per germline (reference sequence). Trimming left V 0 bases short and J 1 base short, with 7 bases between. The CDR3 is made up of 14 amino acids. TCR beta libraries were made by quantitative 5'-RACE with molecular barcodes. TCRdb itself ran the 5' RACE reads through MiXCR, one entry per CDR3 protein. The repertoire holds about 220,000 distinct CDR3 sequences, 6% to 8% seen once, with 12% to 15% in the top ten. As to this clonotype: As yet, its antigen is unknown.

Sequencing used blood, either unsorted or a sorted T cell fraction (not recorded which). The source is a male donor with ankylosing spondylitis. This chain connects TRBV15 to TRBJ2-7, with no clear D. The CDR3 nucleotides are TGTGCCACCAGCAGAGATGCAGGTTCCTACGAGCAGTACTTC. Residues: CATSRDAGSYEQYF. Full variable domain (remainder filled in from reference TRBV15 and TRBJ2-7): DAMVIQNPRYQVTQFGKPVTLSCSQTLNHNVMYWYQQKSSQAPKLLFHYYDKDFNNEADTPDNFQSRRPNTSFCFLDIRSPGLGDTAMYLCATSRDAGSYEQYFGPGTRLTVT.